This T cell receptor beta chain was sequenced for a study of shared clonotypes between healthy human individuals. Study-wide findings and caveats: Clonotype sharing across a few donors was observed for around 5% of naive CD4 clonotypes.

This table comes from immunoSEQ multiplex PCR, and its TCRdb copy is limited to in-frame clones, with some not included. The sample holds 2 million to 2.5 million clones, over 90% seen once. Germline CDR1 is KGHSH and CDR2 is LQKENI. V was cut by 3 bases and J by 3 bases, with 12 bases left in between. The CDR3 has 14 residues. Note on this clone: The antigen remains unidentified.

This receptor was obtained from a man aged 18 to 30 in good health. Some clones in this sample may be carry-over from other donors' samples. V gene TRBV18 combines with J gene TRBJ2-7; possible D gene TRBD1, 5 bases. Sequences were obtained from naive CD4+ T cells from PBMCs. Regarding subset: CD45RA+ positively selected. The CDR3 bases are TGTGCCAGCTCACCCCGGACATTTTTCTACGAGCAGTACTTC. Its protein is CASSPRTFFYEQYF. The full variable domain, its missing parts supplied by reference TRBV18 and TRBJ2-7, is NAGVMQNPRHLVRRRGQEARLRCSPMKGHSHVYWYRQLPEEGLKFMVYLQKENIIDESGMPKERFSAEFPKEGPSILRIQQVVRGDSAAYFCASSPRTFFYEQYFGPGTRLTVT.